This TCR beta chain was identified during a study of blood T cells in healthy people across ages. Study-wide findings and caveats: Getting older went along with TCR beta diversity per million T cells dropping roughly linearly.

The CDR3 runs 14 residues. V was clipped by 2 bases and J by 4 bases, with 8 bases between them. Germline assignment: CDR1 MNHEY and CDR2 SVGEGT. Using a J-beta primer mix together with a sample-barcoded 5' primer, a second PCR was run for roughly 7 to 11 cycles. TCRdb reprocessed the 5' RACE reads with MiXCR, giving one entry per CDR3 protein. The top ten hold approximately 4.1% of the sample, which has 1.4 million or so distinct CDR3 sequences, around 40% seen once. Sample donors were healthy Caucasian individuals that came from Russia, aged roughly 6 to 100. Donors gave roughly 10 milliliters of peripheral blood apiece. As regards this clonotype: Its antigen is not known.

This TCR derives from a woman aged 18 to 35 in good health. The rearrangement uses TRBV6-2 or TRBV6-3 and TRBJ1-4, with no clear D. The sequencing input was blood. DNA for the CDR3: TGTGCCAGCAGTTACGGCGGGAATAATGAAAAACTGTTTTTT. It is translated as CASSYGGNNEKLFF.